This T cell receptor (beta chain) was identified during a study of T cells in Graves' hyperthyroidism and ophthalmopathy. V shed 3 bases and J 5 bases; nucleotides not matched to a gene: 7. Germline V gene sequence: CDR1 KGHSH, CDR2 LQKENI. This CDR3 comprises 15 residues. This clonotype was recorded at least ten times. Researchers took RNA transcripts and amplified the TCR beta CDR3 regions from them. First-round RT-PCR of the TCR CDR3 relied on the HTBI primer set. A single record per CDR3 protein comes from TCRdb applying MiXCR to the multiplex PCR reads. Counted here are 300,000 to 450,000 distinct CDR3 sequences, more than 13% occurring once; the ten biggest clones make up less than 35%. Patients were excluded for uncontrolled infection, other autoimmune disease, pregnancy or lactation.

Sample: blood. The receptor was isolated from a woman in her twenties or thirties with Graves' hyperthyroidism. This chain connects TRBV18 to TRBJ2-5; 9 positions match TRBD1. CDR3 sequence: CASSPLRDRVETQYF. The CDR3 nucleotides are TGTGCCAGCTCACCGCTCCGGGACAGGGTTGAGACCCAGTACTTC.